Below, 18 T cell receptor beta chains from the same sample are listed, as sequenced in a study of shared clonotypes between healthy human individuals. Only in-frame clones appear in the TCRdb table, and some are missing; sequencing was by immunoSEQ multiplex PCR. The sample lists 2 million to 3 million clones; 90% to 95% were seen once. The sample was naive CD4+ T cells from PBMCs. This sample's subset: CD45RA+ positively selected. Receptors were obtained from a man aged 18 to 29 in good health. Some clones in this sample may be carry-over from other donors' samples.

J is TRBJ1-2 and V is TRBV6-6, with D hard to call. The CDR3 loop spans 14 amino acids. Trimming left V 1 base short and J 4 bases short, with 10 bases between. In germline, CDR1 is MNHNY, CDR2 SVGAGI (reference sequence). The CDR3: CASSYWQAGYGYTF. The CDR3 DNA reads TGTGCCAGCAGTTACTGGCAGGCAGGCTATGGCTACACCTTC.

V usage is TRBV6-5 and J usage is TRBJ2-2; TRBD2 is a possible D gene (5 bases). Between the trimmed V and J ends, which lost 0 bases and 3 bases, there was a span of 8 bases. Germline V CDR1 and CDR2: MNHEY, SVGAGI. The CDR3 has 15 amino acids. This CDR3 reads CASSYSRGYTGELFF. The CDR3 nucleotides read TGTGCCAGCAGTTACTCGAGAGGGTACACCGGGGAGCTGTTTTTT.

This clone was counted once. The V call is TRBV28, the J call TRBJ1-1, with D uncertain. The CDR3 extends over 13 amino acids. CDR1 and CDR2 from the germline V gene are MDHEN and SYDVKM. Trimming shortened V by 5 bases and J by 5 bases, and 12 bases separated the two germline ends. DNA of the CDR3: TGTGCCAGCAGTACCACTGAGAGGACTGAAGCTTTCTTT. It codes for CASSTTERTEAFF.

This chain links TRBV7-9 with TRBJ2-3, with D unclear. V lost 0 bases and J 6 bases, leaving 7 bases between the germline ends. The CDR3 sequence is 13 residues long. Germline V lookup: CDR1 SEHNR, CDR2 FQNEAQ (reference sequence). CDR3 amino acids: CASSLALDDTQYF. The CDR3 nucleotides are TGTGCCAGCAGCTTAGCGCTCGACGATACGCAGTATTTT.

The table lists this clone with a few counts. Distinct nucleotide sequences in the sample also encode this CDR3. The chain combines TRBV18 with TRBJ1-1, with TRBD1 matching 8 bases. Germline-derived CDR1 and CDR2 are KGHSH and LQKENI. Unmatched junction bases numbered 1, after V lost 3 bases and J lost 1 base. The CDR3 length is 14 residues. CDR3 nucleotides: TGTGCCAGCTCACCCGGACAGGGGAACACTGAAGCTTTCTTT. Residues: CASSPGQGNTEAFF.

The chain joins TRBV10-1 to TRBJ2-5, with TRBD2 matching 8 bases. The CDR3 loop spans 15 amino acids. Germline CDR1 and CDR2: WNHNN and SYGVQD (reference sequence). The trim removed 4 bases at V and 5 bases at J, leaving 9 bases unmatched. CDR3 protein: CASSAGLANVETQYF. The CDR3 DNA is TGCGCCAGCAGTGCAGGACTAGCCAACGTGGAGACCCAGTACTTC.

V gene TRBV28 combines with J gene TRBJ2-3; tentatively, D is TRBD2 (5 bases). The V end was cut by 3 bases, the J end by 6 bases, with 10 bases between. Germline CDR1 and CDR2: MDHEN and SYDVKM. This CDR3 comprises 13 residues. CDR3 protein: CASSFRGSDTQYF. CDR3 coding DNA: TGTGCCAGCAGTTTTCGGGGAAGTGATACGCAGTATTTT.

V usage is TRBV5-4 and J usage is TRBJ2-1, with a tentative D call TRBD2 (6 bases). CDR1 and CDR2 (germline): SGHNT, YYREEE (reference sequence). The CDR3 spans 15 residues. V gave up 2 bases and J gave up 5 bases, with 14 bases separating them. The CDR3 DNA is TGTGCCAGCAGCTTCGGCGGGAATAAACACAATGAGCAGTTCTTC. It specifies CASSFGGNKHNEQFF.

Here the CDR3 DNA reads TGCGCCAGCAGCCAAGATCCCTCCGGGACAGCGGGGGCCTACGAGCAGTACTTC. It yields the protein CASSQDPSGTAGAYEQYF. The rearrangement joins TRBV4-1 to TRBJ2-7; weak D call: TRBD2 (8 bases). V gave up 0 bases and J gave up 2 bases, with 20 bases separating them. Germline CDR1 is MGHRA and CDR2 is YSYEKL. This CDR3 has 18 amino acids.

The chain is built from TRBV9 and TRBJ1-4, with D hard to call. Germline V CDR1 and CDR2: SGDLS, YYNGEE. The ends were cut back, 1 base at V and 6 bases at J, with 13 bases in the middle. This CDR3 is built from 15 residues. CDR3 sequence reads: CASSVLGIGDEKLFF. CDR3 in DNA: TGTGCCAGCAGCGTATTAGGAATAGGAGATGAAAAACTGTTTTTT. The full variable domain, completed using reference TRBV9 and TRBJ1-4, is DSGVTQTPKHLITATGQRVTLRCSPRSGDLSVYWYQQSLDQGLQFLIQYYNGEERAKGNILERFSAQQFPDLHSELNLSSLELGDSALYFCASSVLGIGDEKLFFGSGTQLSVL.

The chain carries TRBV4-3 and TRBJ2-1; TRBD1 matches 9 bases. CDR1 and CDR2 from the germline V gene are LGHNA and YSLEER. This CDR3 has 17 residues. V lost 3 bases, J lost 4 bases, and 10 bases stayed unmatched. CDR3 nucleotides: TGCGCCAGCAGCCAGCGGCGAGCGGGACAGGGATACAATGAGCAGTTCTTC. Translating it yields CASSQRRAGQGYNEQFF.

The chain is built from TRBV9 and TRBJ2-1; TRBD2 matches at 7 bases. The CDR3 covers 15 residues. Germline CDR1 and CDR2: SGDLS and YYNGEE. With 4 bases clipped from V and 1 base from J, the junction kept 5 bases outside the gene matches. CDR3 residues: CASSPLGGSYNEQFF. For the CDR3, the DNA is TGTGCCAGCAGCCCTTTGGGGGGGTCCTACAATGAGCAGTTCTTC.

The gene calls are TRBV10-2 and TRBJ2-2; no firm D call. Trimming left V 3 bases short and J 6 bases short, with 17 bases between. Per germline, CDR1 WSHSY and CDR2 SAAADI. The CDR3 totals 16 residues. CDR3 protein: CASSDFGIGHAGELFF. As DNA, the CDR3 is TGCGCCAGCAGTGATTTCGGTATTGGGCATGCCGGGGAGCTGTTTTTT.

The V gene is TRBV29-1, the J gene TRBJ1-5, with D uncertain. Germline loops: CDR1 SQVTM, CDR2 ANQGSEA. CDR3 size: 12 residues. V dropped 7 bases and J dropped 4 bases, with 11 bases sitting between them. The CDR3 sequence is CSAAGENQPQHF. CDR3 bases: TGCAGCGCCGCCGGGGAAAATCAGCCCCAGCATTTT.

V usage is TRBV28 and J usage is TRBJ2-2; D is uncertain. The germline CDR1 and CDR2 sequences are MDHEN and SYDVKM. This CDR3 is 14 amino acids long. V was pared by 6 bases and J by 4 bases, with 12 bases between. CDR3 region: CASRRQQTTGELFF. Written as DNA, the CDR3 is TGTGCCAGCAGAAGGCAGCAAACCACCGGGGAGCTGTTTTTT.

This clone was detected once. This chain uses TRBV29-1 with TRBJ1-1; TRBD1 matches 8 bases. This CDR3 is built from 14 residues. In germline, CDR1 is SQVTM, CDR2 ANQGSEA. V shed 7 bases, J shed 5 bases, and the junction held 12 bases outside the gene matches. The CDR3 region has the DNA TGCAGCGCCAGAGGTCAACGACAGGGGACTGAAGCTTTCTTT. This codes for CSARGQRQGTEAFF.

This chain uses TRBV5-1 with TRBJ2-3; tentative D call: TRBD1 (5 bases). The V gene's germline CDR1 is SGHRS and CDR2 YFSETQ. The CDR3 runs to 15 residues. V was pared by 3 bases and J by 1 base, with 12 bases between. For the CDR3, the DNA is TGCGCCAGCAGCTCGAGGTGGGGCGGCACAGATACGCAGTATTTT. Its protein is CASSSRWGGTDTQYF.

This rearrangement joins TRBV10-3 to TRBJ1-1; D unclear. V dropped 11 bases and J dropped 5 bases, with 12 bases sitting between them. Germline lookup yields CDR1 ENHRY and CDR2 SYGVKD. This CDR3 comprises 11 residues. The CDR3 DNA reads as TGTGCCGCCCATGCAGGAACTGAAGCTTTCTTT. It encodes CAAHAGTEAFF.